The sequence of this T cell receptor (beta chain) was determined in a study of T cells in localized non-small cell lung cancer. Trimming pared 4 bases from V and 8 bases from J, leaving 12 bases between. Germline values: CDR1 LNHDA, CDR2 SQIVND (reference sequence). The CDR3 is made up of 13 amino acids. TCRdb's copy holds only in-frame clones and misses some; the assay was immunoSEQ multiplex PCR. Found here are about 26,000 clones, approximately 90% of them singletons; the top ten hold about 4.4%. The material was peripheral blood, obtained before any cancer treatment. This sequence was found in a female donor at least 60 years old with stage II squamous cell lung carcinoma. V is TRBV19 and J is TRBJ2-1, with a weak D call TRBD2 (5 bases). CDR3 amino acids: CASSRRGFDEQFF. The CDR3 coding sequence is TGTGCCAGTAGTAGGCGAGGGTTCGATGAGCAGTTCTTC.